This entry lists 17 T cell receptor beta chains sequenced from one sample in a study of shared clonotypes between healthy human individuals. Profiling relied on immunoSEQ multiplex PCR, and the TCRdb table lists in-frame clones only, not all of them. This table has a few hundred thousand clones, 79% appearing once. The sample taken for sequencing was PBMCs. All receptors derive from a woman aged 40-49 years in good health. Some clones in this sample may be carry-over from other donors' samples.

This rearrangement joins TRBV2 to TRBJ1-5; no reliable D call. CDR3 length equals 13 residues. V lost 7 bases and J lost 4, with 11 bases in between. Germline V lookup: CDR1 SNHLY, CDR2 FYNNEI. The CDR3 loop is CASISGNNQPQHF. In nucleotides, the CDR3 is TGTGCCAGCATATCGGGAAATAATCAGCCCCAGCATTTT. The full variable domain, completed using reference TRBV2 and TRBJ1-5, is EPEVTQTPSHQVTQMGQEVILRCVPISNHLYFYWYRQILGQKVEFLVSFYNNEISEKSEIFDDQFSVERPDGSNFTLKIRSTKLEDSAMYFCASISGNNQPQHFGDGTRLSIL.

Points on this clone: A clone one base away is much larger, so this may be a read error. V usage is TRBV25-1 and J usage is TRBJ2-5; D gene unclear. The end of the DNA is better explained by TRBJ2-7, so the J call may be wrong. The CDR3 totals 13 residues. The germline V gene encodes CDR1 MGHDK and CDR2 SYGVNS. The chain's CDR3 is CASSGRAVNEQYF. CDR3 DNA: TGTGCCAGCAGTGGTCGGGCGGTCAACGAGCAGTACTTC.

This clone was recorded only once. The chain joins TRBV11-2 to TRBJ2-3; D is perhaps TRBD1 or TRBD2 (5 bases each). Germline loops: CDR1 SGHAT, CDR2 FQNNGV. V lost 6 bases and J 1 base, leaving 11 bases between the germline ends. The CDR3 spans 14 residues. CDR3 sequence (DNA): TGTGCCAGCAGGAGGGACCGCCGCACAGATACGCAGTATTTT. As protein: CASRRDRRTDTQYF.

The chain recombines TRBV7-2 with TRBJ2-1; D call uncertain. Trimming removed 2 bases at V and 0 bases at J, with 11 bases between. Germline lookup yields CDR1 SGHTA and CDR2 FQGNSA. CDR3 length: 16 residues. CDR3 residues: CASSLSRSSSYNEQFF. The CDR3 DNA reads TGTGCCAGCAGCTTAAGCCGATCTAGCTCCTACAATGAGCAGTTCTTC.

As to this clone: The junction shows a germline mismatch at one end, possibly a read error. The same CDR3 is also encoded by other DNA sequences in this sample. The chain is built from TRBV5-6 and TRBJ2-7; D remains unclear. The CDR3 sequence is 13 residues long. In germline, CDR1 is SGHDT, CDR2 YYEEEE. CDR3 nucleotide sequence: TGTGCAAGCAGCTTGCAGTTCGTCCACGAGCAGTACTTC. Translating gives CASSLQFVHEQYF. The whole variable domain, remainder taken from reference TRBV5-6 and TRBJ2-7, is DAGVTQSPTHLIKTRGQQVTLRCSPKSGHDTVSWYQQALGQGPQFIFQYYEEEERQRGNFPDRFSGHQFPNYSSELNVNALLLGDSALYLCASSLQFVHEQYFGPGTRLTVT.

The chain recombines TRBV5-1 with TRBJ2-3; 10 positions match TRBD2. Germline CDR1 reads SGHRS; CDR2 reads YFSETQ. CDR3 length: 16 amino acids. With V trimmed by 4 bases and J by 3 bases, 8 bases remained unmatched. In DNA form, the CDR3 reads TGCGCCAGCAGCGAGGGACTAGCGAGATGGACAGATACGCAGTATTTT. It is translated as CASSEGLARWTDTQYF.

The chain joins TRBV10-3 to TRBJ2-7; D possibly uses TRBD1 or TRBD2 (5 bases each). The germline CDR1 and CDR2 sequences are ENHRY and SYGVKD. The CDR3 has 13 residues. Trimming cost V 10 bases and J 4 bases, with 17 bases left between them. The CDR3 DNA sequence: TGTGCCACCACCCGGGACCCAAATTACGAGCAGTACTTC. Encoded protein: CATTRDPNYEQYF.

This clone came up once. The J gene is TRBJ1-6, the V gene TRBV5-1; 7 nucleotides match TRBD1. The CDR3 is 15 residues long. Unmatched junction bases numbered 7, after V lost 4 bases and J lost 6 bases. Germline CDR1 reads SGHRS; CDR2 reads YFSETQ. The CDR3 protein is CASSTPGQSNSPLHF. The CDR3 nucleotides are TGCGCCAGCAGCACACCGGGACAGAGTAATTCACCCCTCCACTTT.

The chain combines TRBV5-1 with TRBJ1-1; 7 bases match TRBD1. The CDR3 has 15 residues. V trimming: 4 bases; J trimming: 4 bases; junction bases outside the gene matches: 10. CDR1 and CDR2 (germline): SGHRS, YFSETQ. CDR3 residues: CASSPWTGRITEAFF. The CDR3 DNA reads TGCGCCAGCAGCCCGTGGACAGGTAGAATCACTGAAGCTTTCTTT.

This clone came up once. V is TRBV7-2 and J is TRBJ2-1; 7 bases agree with TRBD2. Losses at the gene ends were 2 bases for V and 4 bases for J; bases not matched to a gene: 5. CDR3 length equals 15 residues. Germline CDR1 reads SGHTA; CDR2 reads FQGNSA. CDR3 loop: CASSLRTSAYNEQFF. In DNA, the CDR3 is TGTGCCAGCAGCTTAAGGACTAGTGCTTACAATGAGCAGTTCTTC. Filled out from reference TRBV7-2 and TRBJ2-1, the complete variable domain reads GAGVSQSPSNKVTEKGKDVELRCDPISGHTALYWYRQSLGQGLEFLIYFQGNSAPDKSGLPSDRFSAERTGGSVSTLTIQRTQQEDSAVYLCASSLRTSAYNEQFFGPGTRLTVL.

The chain joins TRBV7-9 to TRBJ2-3, with 7 bases that match TRBD1. The length of the CDR3 is 16 residues. V lost 4 bases to trimming and J lost 5 bases; unmatched junction nucleotides: 12. Germline V gene data show CDR1 as SEHNR and CDR2 as FQNEAQ (reference sequence). The CDR3 nucleotides are TGTGCCAGCAGCTCTTTCGTCCGGGACAGTAGAGATACGCAGTATTTT. Its protein product is CASSSFVRDSRDTQYF.

This clone was found once. The chain uses TRBV19 and TRBJ1-1, with 9 nucleotides matching TRBD1. Germline V CDR1 and CDR2: LNHDA, SQIVND (reference sequence). Losses at the gene ends were 4 bases for V and 6 bases for J; bases not matched to a gene: 12. The CDR3 covers 16 residues. CDR3 nucleotide sequence: TGTGCCAGTAGTAGTTCCGGGACAGGGCGGTTAGCTGAAGCTTTCTTT. It yields the protein CASSSSGTGRLAEAFF.

Many counts were recorded for this clone. This chain joins TRBV18 and TRBJ1-2, with D perhaps TRBD1 (5 bases). V gave up 3 bases and J gave up 6 bases, with 14 bases separating them. There are 14 residues in the CDR3. CDR1 is KGHSH and CDR2 is LQKENI in the germline V gene. The CDR3 spells CASSPGIRDDGYTF. The CDR3 nucleotides read TGTGCCAGCTCACCGGGTATCAGGGACGATGGCTACACCTTC.

The rearrangement links TRBV5-8 to TRBJ2-1; TRBD2 matches 16 bases. CDR3 length: 19 residues. CDR1 and CDR2 from the germline V gene are SGHTS and YDEGEE. The junction had 12 bases not matched to a gene; V was cut back by 5 bases and J by 4 bases. The CDR3 spells CASRLTGTSGRARYNEQFF. The CDR3 nucleotides are TGTGCCAGCAGACTAACCGGGACTAGCGGGAGGGCCAGATACAATGAGCAGTTCTTC.

This clone came up once. The V and J genes are TRBV5-1 and TRBJ1-2; D possibly corresponds to TRBD1 (5 bases). Trimming removed 2 bases at V and 6 bases at J, with 11 bases between. CDR3 size: 13 residues. Germline values: CDR1 SGHRS, CDR2 YFSETQ. CDR3 DNA: TGCGCCAGCAGCTTTCAAGGGGTTGATGGCTACACCTTC. The encoded protein is CASSFQGVDGYTF. Combining the CDR3 with reference TRBV5-1 and TRBJ1-2 gives the whole variable domain KAGVTQTPRYLIKTRGQQVTLSCSPISGHRSVSWYQQTPGQGLQFLFEYFSETQRNKGNFPGRFSGRQFSNSRSEMNVSTLELGDSALYLCASSFQGVDGYTFGSGTRLTVV.

The chain combines TRBV11-2 with TRBJ2-7; possible D gene TRBD1, 6 bases. Germline-derived CDR1 and CDR2 are SGHAT and FQNNGV. This CDR3 spans 15 amino acids. V dropped 6 bases and J dropped 2 bases, with 17 bases sitting between them. This CDR3 reads CASRPPKGDAYEQYF. The CDR3 coding sequence is TGTGCCAGCAGGCCACCGAAGGGGGACGCCTACGAGCAGTACTTC. The variable domain in full, completed from reference TRBV11-2 and TRBJ2-7, reads EAGVAQSPRYKIIEKRQSVAFWCNPISGHATLYWYQQILGQGPKLLIQFQNNGVVDDSQLPKDRFSAERLKGVDSTLKIQPAKLEDSAVYLCASRPPKGDAYEQYFGPGTRLTVT.

Remarks on this clone: The identical CDR3 is also encoded by other nucleotide sequences in the sample. The chain recombines TRBV7-8 with TRBJ1-5; the D gene is possibly TRBD1 (5 bases). Trimming left V 1 base short and J 2 bases short, with 9 bases between. The CDR3 has 15 residues. Germline V gene lookup returns CDR1 SGHVS and CDR2 FQNEAQ. The CDR3, as DNA: TGTGCCAGCAGCTTAGTTGGGGGAGGCAATCAGCCCCAGCATTTT. Amino acids: CASSLVGGGNQPQHF.